These T cell receptor beta chains were read from a single sample in a study of PD-L1 blockade in urothelial cancer. TCRdb's table, derived via immunoSEQ multiplex PCR, lists solely in-frame clones and lacks some. Here the sample spans more than 60,000 clones, 88% being singletons. The source was PBMCs, collected around atezolizumab (anti-PD-L1) treatment. Receptors were obtained from a man aged 60 to 69 with urothelial cancer. Both conserved end residues are part of each CDR3. The D gene is left open where the match is weak. Some rows mark clone size as missing; the rest say once, few, many or name a class of expanded clone.

clone_size,cdr3_length,d_call,v_call,j_call,cdr3_nt,cdr3_aa
-,15,TRBD1,TRBV19,TRBJ1-2,TGTGCCAGTAGTATAACAGGGGGGAGGATCTATGGCTACACCTTC,CASSITGGRIYGYTF
-,15,TRBD1,TRBV9,TRBJ1-1,TGTGCCAGCAGCGCGTGGGACAGCCAGAACACTGAAGCTTTCTTT,CASSAWDSQNTEAFF
-,12,-,TRBV28,TRBJ2-1,TGTGCCAGCAGTCCGACGCGGCATGAGCAGTTCTTC,CASSPTRHEQFF
-,17,TRBD2,TRBV7-8,TRBJ2-3,TGTGCCAGCAGCTTATCGGCTAGCGGGGCGTACACAGATACGCAGTATTTT,CASSLSASGAYTDTQYF
-,15,TRBD2,TRBV11-3,TRBJ2-1,TGTGCCAGCAGCCCACCAGCGGGGGGGCCGGGTGAGCAGTTCTTC,CASSPPAGGPGEQFF
-,13,TRBD1,TRBV10-3,TRBJ2-7,TGTGCCATCAGGGACAGGGGGGTTTACGAGCAGTACTTC,CAIRDRGVYEQYF
-,15,TRBD1,TRBV27,TRBJ2-1,TGTGCCAGCAGTTTGACAGGGGCTACCTACAATGAGCAGTTCTTC,CASSLTGATYNEQFF
-,14,-,TRBV19,TRBJ1-4,TGTGCCAGTAGTATAACCGGGGGGAATGAAAAACTGTTTTTT,CASSITGGNEKLFF
-,11,-,TRBV27,TRBJ2-7,TGTGCCAGCAGTTCTACGGCGGAACAGTACTTC,CASSSTAEQYF
-,13,-,TRBV10-3,TRBJ2-2,TGTGCCATCAGTCGGGGAATTGCCGGGGAGCTGTTTTTT,CAISRGIAGELFF
-,15,TRBD1,TRBV10-2,TRBJ1-5,TGCGCCAGCAGCGAGTCGACAGGGGGCAATCAGCCCCAGCATTTT,CASSESTGGNQPQHF
-,16,-,TRBV6-6,TRBJ1-4,TGTGCCAGCAGTTACCCGCCGGGACGAGGGGGTGAAAAACTGTTTTTT,CASSYPPGRGGEKLFF
-,11,-,TRBV20-1,TRBJ2-7,TGCAGTGCTACAACGGTTCGCGAGCAGTACTTC,CSATTVREQYF
-,16,TRBD2,TRBV4-2,TRBJ2-5,TGTGCCAGCAGCCATTTACTAGCGGAGGGGAGTGAGACCCAGTACTTC,CASSHLLAEGSETQYF
few,13,-,TRBV7-3,TRBJ2-2,TGTGCCAGCAGCTTAACCCGGAGCGGGGAGCTGTTTTTT,CASSLTRSGELFF
-,13,-,TRBV28,TRBJ1-1,TGTGCCACCGACGGGTACAGGGTCACTGAAGCTTTCTTT,CATDGYRVTEAFF
-,16,-,TRBV6-6,TRBJ1-6,TGTGCCAGCAGTTATTTGGGGAGCTCCTATAATTCACCCCTCCACTTT,CASSYLGSSYNSPLHF
-,14,TRBD1,TRBV19,TRBJ2-1,TGTGCCAGTAGGAACAGGGGCGGGTACAATGAGCAGTTCTTC,CASRNRGGYNEQFF
-,13,TRBD1,TRBV28,TRBJ1-1,TGTGCCAGCAGGGACAGGATGAACACTGAAGCTTTCTTT,CASRDRMNTEAFF
-,16,TRBD1,TRBV27,TRBJ1-6,TGTGCCAGCAGGTCCGGACAGGGCTTACATAATTCACCCCTCCACTTT,CASRSGQGLHNSPLHF
-,16,-,TRBV5-1,TRBJ2-3,TGCGCCAGCAGCCCGCCTATAGCGACGAGCACAGATACGCAGTATTTT,CASSPPIATSTDTQYF
-,14,-,TRBV7-9,TRBJ2-7,TGTGCCAGCAGCTATGGGGGGTTAGGCTACGAGCAGTACTTC,CASSYGGLGYEQYF
-,15,TRBD1,TRBV7-9,TRBJ1-4,TGTGCCAGCAGCGGGTTCGGGACAGGCAATGAAAAACTGTTTTTT,CASSGFGTGNEKLFF
-,16,TRBD2,TRBV7-9,TRBJ2-1,TGTGCCAGCGCGGCTAGCGGGATTTTCTCCTACAATGAGCAGTTCTTC,CASAASGIFSYNEQFF
once,14,-,TRBV5-1,TRBJ2-1,TGCGCCAGCAGCTTTGGCTGGCTAGACAATGAGCAGTTCTTC,CASSFGWLDNEQFF
-,12,-,TRBV11-3,TRBJ2-3,TGTGCCAGCAGCTTAGTTTTCTCGACGCAGTATTTT,CASSLVFSTQYF
few,17,-,TRBV28,TRBJ2-3,TGTGCCAGCAGTTTTTTAGGCGGCAGGAGGGGCACAGATACGCAGTATTTT,CASSFLGGRRGTDTQYF
few,13,TRBD1,TRBV19,TRBJ2-5,TGTGCCAGTAGTACCCGGGACAGCGGGACCCAGTACTTC,CASSTRDSGTQYF
few,14,-,TRBV18,TRBJ1-4,TGTGCCAGCTCAGGGGGCGCAACTAATGAAAAACTGTTTTTT,CASSGGATNEKLFF
-,20,TRBD2,TRBV5-5,TRBJ2-2,TGTGCCAGCAGCTGGGGATTTAGACTAGCGGGGGCGACGAACACCGGGGAGCTGTTTTTT,CASSWGFRLAGATNTGELFF
-,15,-,TRBV6-6,TRBJ1-2,TGTGCCAGCAGTTACCCCCCCCCGACAGACTATGGCTACACCTTC,CASSYPPPTDYGYTF
-,15,TRBD1,TRBV5-1,TRBJ2-7,TGCGCCAGCAGCCCCGGGACAGGGGGGTCCTACGAGCAGTACTTC,CASSPGTGGSYEQYF
-,15,TRBD1,TRBV6-6,TRBJ1-5,TGTGCCATCAAGACAGCGGGACAGGGGGGACAGCCCCAGCATTTT,CAIKTAGQGGQPQHF
-,16,-,TRBV7-9,TRBJ2-2,TGTGCCAGCAGCAAGTGGCCCGATTTATTAGCGGGGGAGCTGTTTTTT,CASSKWPDLLAGELFF
-,17,-,TRBV5-4,TRBJ2-6,TGTGCCAGCACTCTAGGACAGTATGGATCTGGGGCCAACGTCCTGACTTTC,CASTLGQYGSGANVLTF
-,15,TRBD2,TRBV19,TRBJ2-7,TGTGCCAGTAGTATCGAAGTAGCGGGGGCCTACGAGCAGTACTTC,CASSIEVAGAYEQYF
-,14,TRBD1,TRBV7-6,TRBJ1-2,TGTGCCAGCAGCCTGGGACAGGCGCCAAATGGCTACACCTTC,CASSLGQAPNGYTF